The 11 T cell receptor beta chains presented below share a single source sample, sequenced in a study of shared clonotypes between healthy human individuals. Measured with immunoSEQ multiplex PCR; TCRdb has only the in-frame clones, and not every one. Of roughly 2.4 million clones listed, approximately 94% are singletons. Sequenced: naive CD4+ T cells sorted from blood. The subset: CD45RA+ positively selected. The receptors here all came from a man younger than 35 in good health.

The chain couples TRBV19 to TRBJ1-4, with D uncertain. This CDR3 is built from 15 residues. Germline CDR1 LNHDA, CDR2 SQIVND (reference sequence). Trimming pared 3 bases from V and 8 bases from J, leaving 16 bases between. The CDR3 region has the DNA TGTGCCAGTAGTATTCAGGCGGGAGTAGGAGAAAAACTGTTTTTT. Translating gives CASSIQAGVGEKLFF. Together with reference TRBV19 and TRBJ1-4, the CDR3 gives the full variable domain: DGGITQSPKYLFRKEGQNVTLSCEQNLNHDAMYWYRQDPGQGLRLIYYSQIVNDFQKGDIAEGYSVSREKKESFPLTVTSAQKNPTAFYLCASSIQAGVGEKLFFGSGTQLSVL.

V is TRBV28 and J is TRBJ2-7, with TRBD1 matching 8 bases. Germline CDR1 reads MDHEN; CDR2 reads SYDVKM. This CDR3 comprises 15 residues. J gave up 6 bases and V 3 bases, and 10 bases lay outside the gene matches. The CDR3 coding sequence is TGTGCCAGCAGTTTTGGGCAGGGGGCAAATTTCGAGCAGTACTTC. Translation: CASSFGQGANFEQYF.

V usage is TRBV7-6 and J usage is TRBJ2-7; 9 nucleotides align to TRBD1. CDR1 is SGHVS and CDR2 is FNYEAQ in the germline V gene. This CDR3 is 16 amino acids long. V was pared by 5 bases and J by 4 bases, with 12 bases of the junction left unmatched. CDR3: CASSLGTGRGKYEQYF. Written as DNA, the CDR3 is TGTGCCAGCAGCCTGGGGACAGGGAGAGGGAAATACGAGCAGTACTTC. Combining the CDR3 with reference TRBV7-6 and TRBJ2-7 gives the whole variable domain GAGVSQSPRYKVTKRGQDVALRCDPISGHVSLYWYRQALGQGPEFLTYFNYEAQQDKSGLPNDRFSAERPEGSISTLTIQRTEQRDSAMYRCASSLGTGRGKYEQYFGPGTRLTVT.

Here the CDR3 reads CASSWGVSGNTIYF. The CDR3 nucleotides are TGTGCCAGCAGCTGGGGGGTCTCTGGAAACACCATATATTTT. The gene calls are TRBV7-2 and TRBJ1-3; D is possibly TRBD1 (5 bases). The germline V and J ends were trimmed by 4 bases and 0 bases, with 7 bases remaining between them. Germline CDR1 SGHTA, CDR2 FQGNSA. The CDR3 spans 14 residues.

The CDR3 reads CAAGTGNSNEQFF. The DNA of the CDR3 is TGTGCCGCCGGGACAGGGAACTCCAATGAGCAGTTCTTC. The chain joins TRBV10-3 to TRBJ2-1, with TRBD1 matching over 9 bases. Germline-derived CDR1 and CDR2 are ENHRY and SYGVKD. The CDR3 is made up of 13 amino acids. V shed 11 bases and J 6 bases; nucleotides not matched to a gene: 8.

On this clone itself: This same CDR3 is encoded by further DNA sequences in the sample. The chain is built from TRBV5-1 and TRBJ2-5, with D perhaps matching TRBD1 (6 bases). The CDR3 has 14 amino acids. The germline V gene has CDR1 SGHRS and CDR2 YFSETQ. V dropped 0 bases and J dropped 3 bases, with 9 bases sitting between them. The CDR3 DNA reads as TGCGCCAGCAGCTTGGGGGGGCTAGAAGAGACCCAGTACTTC. Its protein is CASSLGGLEETQYF.

The chain combines TRBV9 with TRBJ2-7, with a tentative D call TRBD2 (5 bases). The CDR3 is 14 residues long. V was trimmed by 2 bases and J by 6 bases, leaving 15 bases between them. Germline V CDR1 and CDR2: SGDLS, YYNGEE. The CDR3 region is CASSVGLLTTEQYF. The CDR3 DNA is TGTGCCAGCAGCGTCGGACTGCTGACAACCGAGCAGTACTTC.

This sequence joins TRBV9 and TRBJ2-3, with 7 bases fitting TRBD2. Germline V CDR1 and CDR2: SGDLS, YYNGEE. With 0 bases clipped from V and 2 bases from J, the junction kept 3 bases outside the gene matches. This CDR3 region has 15 residues. The CDR3 spells CASSVVAGDTDTQYF. In DNA, the CDR3 is TGTGCCAGCAGCGTAGTTGCGGGGGACACAGATACGCAGTATTTT.

The CDR3 coding sequence is TGCGCCAGCAGCCAACTGCCTGTGGTCTCTGGAAACACCATATATTTT. Its protein product is CASSQLPVVSGNTIYF. This chain joins TRBV4-1 and TRBJ1-3; the D is unclear. The germline gives CDR1 MGHRA, CDR2 YSYEKL. The V gene lost 2 bases and the J gene lost 0 bases, with 11 bases spanning the gap. The CDR3 spans 16 residues.

V is TRBV28 and J is TRBJ1-2; 10 bases match TRBD1. The CDR3 has 14 amino acids. Germline lookup yields CDR1 MDHEN and CDR2 SYDVKM. With V trimmed by 8 bases and J by 8 bases, 11 bases remained unmatched. The CDR3 DNA reads TGTGCCAGCCGTATAGGGGACAGGGGAGGAGGCTACACCTTC. Translating gives CASRIGDRGGGYTF.

CDR3 residues: CASSLTGGSGNTIYF. The CDR3 nucleotides are TGTGCCAGCAGCTTAACTGGCGGGTCTGGAAACACCATATATTTT. V is TRBV7-6 and J is TRBJ1-3; D is unresolved. V was cut by 2 bases and J by 1 base, with 9 bases left in between. The CDR3 loop spans 15 amino acids. Germline V gives CDR1 SGHVS, CDR2 FNYEAQ.